What follows is one T cell receptor (beta chain) and its context. The antigen it recognizes is unknown. No much larger clone is present one base from it, and per-base qualities are unavailable. The sample is drawn from a study of T cell responses to AZD1222 COVID-19 vaccine (dated by TCRdb to the early 2020s). Broadly, across the study: A total of just over 230 trial participants underwent TCR sequencing, of whom around 200 received two doses of AZD1222 and approximately 25 received two doses of the MenACWY control vaccine. Trial participants were enrolled into age subgroups of 18-55, 56-69 and 70-plus years, which contained about 150, 28 and 57 TCR-sequenced participants, respectively.

The germline V gene (reference sequence) gives CDR1 as LNHDA and CDR2 as SQIVND. The CDR3 sequence holds 17 residues, the cysteine and phenylalanine included. Solely the CDR3 DNA is kept, with 51 bases framed from the first base. Germline trimming amounts to 4 bases on V and 7 bases on J, with 9 as the count of junction bases outside the gene matches. What the work shows at the level of the full study, not this receptor alone: Because no samples from the day 14 peak response were available, repertoires could be characterized only after the peak T cell response. Epitopes outside the regions mutated in the B.1.351 and B.1.1.7 variants were reportedly recognized by nearly half of the unique spike-specific TCRs. After two AZD1222 doses, both the breadth and the depth of spike-specific TCRs were significantly higher than at day 0 and than in MenACWY recipients. CD4 TCRs associated with the vaccine covered the entire spike protein, and the dominant responses were in regions 160-218 and 743-854. Conclusions about previously exposed vaccinees are limited because only six or seven AZD1222 recipients were SARS-CoV-2 seropositive at baseline. Participants were mostly white British and included more females than males, and it was suggested by the authors that clonal diversity may have been underestimated. The 56-69-year group was small, and its depth increase did not reach significance, likely because of low power.

Reading the label with the study, this specimen's time point is: about 28 days (+/-7) after the second vaccine dose. AZD1222 recipients with second doses at about 4 weeks or about 12 weeks were pooled, because spike-specific TCR depth and breadth did not differ between schedules. Samples from vaccinated people were obtained from the UK trials COV001 and COV002, which included a single-blind randomized controlled phase 2/3 trial of AZD1222 (ChAdOx1 nCoV-19) in healthy adults. For TCRbeta chain sequencing, PBMC samples from trial participants were taken at day 0 and at day 28 after the second dose. The CDR3 regions of human TCRbeta chains were subjected to immunosequencing. In the source study's methods: TCRs in the repertoires were compared against a reference library of SARS-CoV-2-specific TCRs that had been generated with the MIRA antigen-specificity platform. Breadth was defined as the fraction of unique TCRs that were SARS-CoV-2-associated. Depth was defined as the fraction of total T cells that were SARS-CoV-2-associated. Using the MIRA data, each spike-specific TCR was mapped to the spike region that the TCR reacts to and placed in a CD4 or CD8 class. Log10-transformed breadth and depth values were compared by one-way ANOVA with Sidak's multiple comparisons tests. TCRdb's version of the immuneACCESS table is confined to in-frame rearrangements and falls short of the full clone set. An unresolved V gene accounts for under half of the shortfall where checked; the remainder is of unknown origin. V and J calls and clone size are given by that table; D and trimming were obtained from the DNA. The sample table holds some 190,000 clones, of which around nine tenths were seen once. Less than 2.5% of the sample goes to the ten largest clones.

The sample was peripheral blood, taken 28 days after the second AZD1222 dose. The receptor chain draws on TRBV19 and TRBJ2-1, with 14 middle bases fitting TRBD2. The sequence was obtained from an adult who received the AZD1222 COVID-19 vaccine. The encoded CDR3 is CASSRSTSGGERNEQFF. The sequence in DNA is TGTGCCAGTAGTAGATCGACTAGCGGGGGGGAAAGGAATGAGCAGTTCTTC. Full variable domain (CDR3 extended with the reference TRBV19 and TRBJ2-1 proteins): DGGITQSPKYLFRKEGQNVTLSCEQNLNHDAMYWYRQDPGQGLRLIYYSQIVNDFQKGDIAEGYSVSREKKESFPLTVTSAQKNPTAFYLCASSRSTSGGERNEQFFGPGTRLTVL.